This TCR beta chain was sequenced during a study of CD8+CD57+ T cells in acquired aplastic anemia. Overall study: Yields of DNA that came from sorted CD4+ and CD8+ cells averaged about 3 ug. Study-level points and caveats: Patients were compared with controls for CD8+ Simpson's diversity, and no significant difference emerged. About 29 sequences, all CD8+ CDR3, were shared between patients and controls.

This clonotype was seen a handful of times. The antigen is not known. TCR beta VDJ and CDR3 profiling used genomic DNA as template. TCRdb redid the calling of the reads with MiXCR, one entry per CDR3 protein. Of roughly 250,000 distinct CDR3 sequences listed, roughly 82% are singletons. Germline lookup yields CDR1 SGHNT and CDR2 YENEEA. The CDR3 spans 14 residues. The V end lost 0 bases, the J end lost 6 bases, and 10 bases lay between the germline ends. Those patients picked for sequencing had displayed CD8+CD57+ cell expansion on flow cytometry. This chain links TRBV11-3 with TRBJ2-3, with D unclear. The sequenced material came from sorted CD4+, CD8+, or CD8+CD57+ T cells (not recorded which) from PBMCs. The clonotype comes from a human donor with aplastic anemia. Here the CDR3 reads CASSLERTPDTQYF. The CDR3 coding sequence is TGTGCCAGCAGCTTAGAGCGAACACCCGATACGCAGTATTTT.